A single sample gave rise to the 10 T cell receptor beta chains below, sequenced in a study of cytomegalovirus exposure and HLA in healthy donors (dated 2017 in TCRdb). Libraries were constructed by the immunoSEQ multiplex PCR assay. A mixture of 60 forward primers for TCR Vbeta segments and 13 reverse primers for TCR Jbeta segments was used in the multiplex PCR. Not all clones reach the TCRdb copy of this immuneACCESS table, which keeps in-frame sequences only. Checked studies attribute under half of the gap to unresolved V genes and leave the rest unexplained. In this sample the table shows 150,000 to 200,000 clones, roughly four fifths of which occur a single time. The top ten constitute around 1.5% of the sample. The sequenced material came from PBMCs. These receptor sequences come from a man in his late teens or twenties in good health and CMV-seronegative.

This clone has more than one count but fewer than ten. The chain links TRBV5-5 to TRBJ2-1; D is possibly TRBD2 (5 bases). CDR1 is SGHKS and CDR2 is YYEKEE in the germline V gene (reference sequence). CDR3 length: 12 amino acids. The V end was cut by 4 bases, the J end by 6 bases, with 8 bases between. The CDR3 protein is CASSDEGNEQFF. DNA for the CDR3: TGTGCCAGCAGCGACGAGGGCAATGAGCAGTTCTTC.

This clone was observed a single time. The CDR3: CASSVVGGSGATDTQYF. CDR3 in DNA: TGTGCCAGCAGCGTAGTAGGGGGTAGCGGGGCCACAGATACGCAGTATTTT. The chain is built from TRBV9 and TRBJ2-3; 8 bases align to TRBD2. Germline V gene sequence: CDR1 SGDLS, CDR2 YYNGEE. V shed 0 bases and J 2 bases; nucleotides not matched to a gene: 8. CDR3 size: 17 residues.

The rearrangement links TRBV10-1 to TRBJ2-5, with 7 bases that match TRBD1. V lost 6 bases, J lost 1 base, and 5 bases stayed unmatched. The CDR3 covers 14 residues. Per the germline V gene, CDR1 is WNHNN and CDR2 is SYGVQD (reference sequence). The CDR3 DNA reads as TGCGCCAGCAGCTTCGACAGGGCCCAAGAGACCCAGTACTTC. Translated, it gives CASSFDRAQETQYF.

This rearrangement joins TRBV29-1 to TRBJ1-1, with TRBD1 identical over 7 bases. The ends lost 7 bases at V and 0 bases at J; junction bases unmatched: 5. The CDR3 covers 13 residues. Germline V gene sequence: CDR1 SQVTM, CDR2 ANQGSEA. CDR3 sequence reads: CSAADRLNTEAFF. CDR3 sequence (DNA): TGCAGCGCAGCGGACAGGCTGAACACTGAAGCTTTCTTT.

CDR3 amino acids: CASGETSGSTDTQYF. DNA for the CDR3: TGTGCCAGCGGGGAGACTAGCGGGAGCACAGATACGCAGTATTTT. The chain recombines TRBV6-1 with TRBJ2-3; 10 nucleotides agree with TRBD2. The CDR3 contains 15 residues. CDR1 MNHNS and CDR2 SASEGT come from the germline V gene. Losses at the gene ends were 8 bases for V and 0 bases for J; bases not matched to a gene: 5.

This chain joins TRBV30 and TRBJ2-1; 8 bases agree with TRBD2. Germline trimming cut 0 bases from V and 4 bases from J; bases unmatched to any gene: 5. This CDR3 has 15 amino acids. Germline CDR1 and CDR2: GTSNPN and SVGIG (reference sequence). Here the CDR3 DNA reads TGTGCCTGGAGTGTACAGCGGGGGAGGTACAATGAGCAGTTCTTC. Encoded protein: CAWSVQRGRYNEQFF.

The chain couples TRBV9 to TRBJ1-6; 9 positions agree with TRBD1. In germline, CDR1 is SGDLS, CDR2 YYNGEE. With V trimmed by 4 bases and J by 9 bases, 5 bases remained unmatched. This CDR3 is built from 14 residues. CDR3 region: CASSLGTGSSPLHF. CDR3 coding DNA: TGTGCCAGCAGCCTAGGGACAGGGTCTTCACCCCTCCACTTT.

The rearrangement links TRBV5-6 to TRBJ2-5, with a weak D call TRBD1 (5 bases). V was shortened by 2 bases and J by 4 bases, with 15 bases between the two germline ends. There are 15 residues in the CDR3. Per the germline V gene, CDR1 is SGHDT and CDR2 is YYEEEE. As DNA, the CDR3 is TGTGCCAGCAGCTTAACAGGTCAGGCTCCAGAGACCCAGTACTTC. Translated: CASSLTGQAPETQYF.

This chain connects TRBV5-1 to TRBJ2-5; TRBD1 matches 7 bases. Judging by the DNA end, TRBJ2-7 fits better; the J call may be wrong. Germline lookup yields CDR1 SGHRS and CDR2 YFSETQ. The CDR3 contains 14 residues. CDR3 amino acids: CASSSGQAPYEQYF. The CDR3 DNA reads TGCGCCAGCAGCTCTGGACAGGCCCCCTACGAGCAGTACTTC.

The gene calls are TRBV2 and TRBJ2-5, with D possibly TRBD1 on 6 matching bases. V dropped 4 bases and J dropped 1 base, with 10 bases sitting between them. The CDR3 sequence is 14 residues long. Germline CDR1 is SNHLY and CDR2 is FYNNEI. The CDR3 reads CASSVSGVQETQYF. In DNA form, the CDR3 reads TGTGCCAGCAGTGTTTCAGGGGTCCAAGAGACCCAGTACTTC.